This record looks at one TCR beta chain sequence and its context. The data are from a study of control samples from healthy donors and cancer patients. CDR1 and CDR2 from the germline V gene are GTSNPN and SVGIG (reference sequence). Deletions cut 3 bases from V and 4 bases from J, with 12 bases between. CDR3 length equals 14 residues. Some clones are missing from TCRdb's copy, which holds only in-frame ones; the method was immunoSEQ multiplex PCR. The table has 100,000 to 150,000 clones, about nine tenths seen once. Sequenced input: blood. The sequence was collected from a man aged 35-49 years in good health. The chain links TRBV30 to TRBJ1-4; no definite D call. The CDR3 DNA is TGTGCCTGGAGCGACGGATTCCTTAATGAAAAACTGTTTTTT. Translation gives CAWSDGFLNEKLFF.